This T cell receptor (beta chain) was sequenced during a study of CD8 T cells in ankylosing spondylitis. Whole-study results and caveats: Apparently characteristic of ankylosing spondylitis blood was a TCR beta motif (roughly eight highly homologous variants).

Germline loops: CDR1 LGHDT, CDR2 YNNKEL (reference sequence). This CDR3 spans 16 amino acids. The V end lost 2 bases, the J end lost 1 base, and 12 bases lay between the germline ends. From the 5' RACE reads, TCRdb called clonotypes with MiXCR, one entry per CDR3 protein. The data contain 350,000 or so distinct CDR3 sequences, around 10% of them singletons. This clonotype came up many times. What it binds is unknown. The chain employs TRBV3-1 and TRBJ1-3; D call uncertain. The clonotype comes from a female donor with ankylosing spondylitis or in good health (not recorded which). Sequences were obtained from blood, either unsorted or a sorted T cell fraction (not recorded which). CDR3 protein: CASSQREPSSGNTIYF. The CDR3 coding sequence is TGTGCCAGCAGCCAAAGGGAACCATCATCTGGAAACACCATATATTTT.